Listed below are T cell receptor beta chains from one sample, sequenced in a study of blood T cells in healthy people across ages. TCRdb re-analysed the 5' RACE reads in MiXCR, keeping a single row per CDR3 protein. The sample gives fewer than 700,000 distinct CDR3 sequences, roughly 48% of which show up once; around 23% is in the top ten. Material: blood. The source is a man older than 75 in good health. CDR3s include the opening cysteine and the closing phenylalanine or tryptophan. The D gene is left open where the match is weak. A row's size may be missing; if present it is once, few, many or a size class.

TRBJ2-3,-,TRBV6-5,TRBD1,CASSLRDRGGTDTQYF,TGTGCCAGCAGTCTCCGGGACAGGGGGGGCACAGATACGCAGTATTTT
TRBJ2-1,-,TRBV7-8,TRBD2,CASSFQSEIAGEQFF,TGTGCCAGCAGCTTTCAATCTGAGATAGCGGGTGAGCAGTTCTTC
TRBJ2-1,few,TRBV2,-,CASRGLFANNEQFF,TGTGCCAGCAGGGGATTGTTCGCGAACAATGAGCAGTTCTTC
TRBJ2-7,-,TRBV4-2,-,CASSQDLGGALYEQYF,TGTGCCAGCAGCCAAGATCTTGGGGGGGCCCTCTACGAGCAGTACTTC
TRBJ2-2,-,TRBV30,-,CAGKQGNTNTGELFF,TGTGCCGGGAAACAGGGAAATACCAACACCGGGGAGCTGTTTTTT
TRBJ2-1,-,TRBV27,TRBD2,CASSFWVAGDDEQFF,TGTGCCAGCAGTTTTTGGGTAGCGGGGGACGATGAGCAGTTCTTC
TRBJ2-1,-,TRBV7-3,TRBD1,CASSRGQGQGEQFF,TGTGCCAGCAGCCGCGGACAGGGACAAGGTGAGCAGTTCTTC
TRBJ2-1,-,TRBV20-1,TRBD2,CSRARSGRSETQFF,TGCAGTCGAGCAAGGAGCGGGAGGTCGGAGACCCAGTTCTTC
TRBJ2-4,once,TRBV27,-,CASTPATGGYDQYF,TGTGCCAGCACCCCGGCCACCGGGGGTTACGATCAGTACTTC
TRBJ2-2,-,TRBV3-1,-,CASSQGPPTGELFF,TGTGCCAGCAGCCAAGGCCCCCCAACCGGGGAGCTGTTTTTT
TRBJ2-1,many,TRBV6-5,TRBD2,CASKLAGGPYEQFF,TGCGCCAGCAAACTAGCGGGGGGGCCTTATGAGCAGTTCTTC
TRBJ2-7,-,TRBV6-5,-,CASTGVNEQYF,TGTGCCAGCACCGGGGTAAACGAGCAGTACTTC
TRBJ2-1,-,TRBV7-2,-,CASSFTGGPYYEQFF,TGTGCCAGCAGCTTTACAGGCGGACCGTACTATGAGCAGTTCTTC
TRBJ2-1,few,TRBV4-2,TRBD2,CASSLTTILAGDYNEQFF,TGTGCCAGCAGCCTTACCACTATTCTAGCGGGGGACTACAATGAGCAGTTCTTC
TRBJ2-3,many,TRBV6-5,TRBD2,CASSYSLVAGPSTDTQYF,TGTGCCAGCAGTTACTCCTTGGTAGCGGGGCCGAGCACAGATACGCAGTATTTT
TRBJ2-5,-,TRBV3-1,-,CASSQDRGYETQYF,TGTGCCAGCAGCCAAGATCGGGGGTACGAGACCCAGTACTTC
TRBJ2-5,-,TRBV7-3,-,CASSLTSVGTSGREQYF,TGTGCCAGCAGCTTAACCTCAGTCGGGACTTCGGGTAGGGAGCAGTACTTC
TRBJ2-3,-,TRBV7-6,-,CASATPDTQYF,TGTGCCAGCGCCACTCCCGATACGCAGTATTTT
TRBJ1-2,few,TRBV7-2,-,CASSFKDIYGYTF,TGTGCCAGCAGCTTTAAAGACATCTATGGCTACACCTTC
TRBJ2-2,few,TRBV5-5,-,CASSVQGIPNTGELFF,TGTGCCAGCAGCGTACAAGGAATCCCGAACACCGGGGAGCTGTTTTTT
TRBJ2-7,-,TRBV4-2,TRBD2,CASSQEAGLTYEQYF,TGTGCCAGCAGCCAAGAAGCGGGGCTCACCTACGAGCAGTACTTC
TRBJ1-2,-,TRBV7-2,-,CASSPTTDNYGYTF,TGTGCCAGCAGTCCGACGACAGACAACTATGGCTACACCTTC
TRBJ2-1,few,TRBV10-3,-,CAISAEKNEQFF,TGTGCCATCAGTGCGGAAAAAAATGAGCAGTTCTTC
TRBJ2-1,few,TRBV7-3,TRBD2,CASSQLAGSSYNEQFF,TGTGCCAGCAGCCAACTAGCGGGGAGCTCCTACAATGAGCAGTTCTTC
TRBJ2-1,-,TRBV9,TRBD2,CASSKSTSGTHSDEQFF,TGTGCCAGCAGCAAATCGACTAGCGGGACTCATAGTGATGAGCAGTTCTTC
TRBJ2-7,-,TRBV5-1,-,CASSLSGYRHEQYF,TGCGCCAGCAGCTTAAGTGGGTACAGGCACGAGCAGTACTTC
TRBJ2-7,few,TRBV3-1,TRBD1,CASSPRQGGLPYEQYF,TGTGCCAGCAGTCCCCGACAGGGGGGTTTGCCTTACGAGCAGTACTTC